These T cell receptor beta chains were read from a single sample in a study of control samples from healthy donors and cancer patients. Generated by immunoSEQ multiplex PCR, the TCRdb table keeps only in-frame clones and is missing some. The sample yields about 130,000 clones, roughly 94% seen once. The sequencing input was PBMCs. These receptors came from a man aged 60 to 75 with colorectal cancer. CDR3s include the opening cysteine and the closing phenylalanine or tryptophan. Fields, in order: J gene, V gene, D gene, clone size, CDR3 DNA, CDR3 protein. A D gene is named only where the DNA matches it firmly. Size tells how often a clone was seen (once, few, many) or the class of an expanded clone, and some rows leave it out.

TRBJ1-2 | TRBV19 | - | - | TGTGCCAGTAGACAGGGCTTTGGCTACACCTTC | CASRQGFGYTF
TRBJ2-7 | TRBV19 | - | - | TGTGCCAGTAGTATGCCCGGGGGCTACGAGCAGTACTTC | CASSMPGGYEQYF
TRBJ2-3 | TRBV27 | TRBD2 | - | TGTGCCAGCAGTTTATCCCGATATGGGACTAGCGGGGGAAATACGCAGTATTTT | CASSLSRYGTSGGNTQYF
TRBJ2-7 | TRBV19 | - | few | TGTGCCAGTAGCCAAAACTACGAGCAGTACTTC | CASSQNYEQYF
TRBJ1-1 | TRBV19 | - | - | TGTGCCAGTAAGGGTCTGGAAGCTTTCTTT | CASKGLEAFF
TRBJ1-1 | TRBV3-1/TRBV3-2 | - | - | TGTGCCAGCAGCCAAGGAAGGGGCAGGAACACTGAAGCTTTCTTT | CASSQGRGRNTEAFF
TRBJ1-5 | TRBV9 | - | - | TGTGCCAGCAGCCCCCTCGGAGAAAATCAGCCCCAGCATTTT | CASSPLGENQPQHF
TRBJ2-2 | TRBV30 | - | - | TGTGCCTGGAGTTCTCCAGCGAACACCGGGGAGCTGTTTTTT | CAWSSPANTGELFF
TRBJ1-2 | TRBV30 | - | - | TGTGCCTGGAGTGAGGGGTCAGCCGGGAACTATGGCTACACCTTC | CAWSEGSAGNYGYTF
TRBJ1-1 | TRBV7-9 | TRBD1 | - | TGTGCCAGCAGCTTTCAGGGGGCGCAGATTTTGTTCTGGACTGAAGCTTTCTTT | CASSFQGAQILFWTEAFF
TRBJ2-7 | TRBV3-1/TRBV3-2 | - | once | TGTGCCAGCAGCCAAGATAGACAGACTCACTACGAGCAGTACTTC | CASSQDRQTHYEQYF
TRBJ2-5 | TRBV6-1 | - | - | TGTGCCAGCAGTGAAGGGAGCCGGGGAGAGACCCAGTACTTC | CASSEGSRGETQYF
TRBJ2-2 | TRBV7-6 | - | - | TGTGCCAGCAGCTTAGCTCAACAGTCCACCGGGGAGCTGTTTTTT | CASSLAQQSTGELFF
TRBJ1-3 | TRBV5-6 | - | - | TGTGCCAGCAGCTCCCCTTATTTCTCTGGAAACACCATATATTTT | CASSSPYFSGNTIYF
TRBJ1-6 | TRBV9 | - | - | TGTGCCAGCAGCGTAGATCCAGGGGTAAATAATTCACCCCTCCACTTT | CASSVDPGVNNSPLHF
TRBJ1-2 | TRBV12-3/TRBV12-4 | - | - | TGTGCCAGCAGCCTAGACGGCTATGGCTACACCTTC | CASSLDGYGYTF
TRBJ2-7 | TRBV11-2 | - | - | TGTGCCAGCAGCGTAGGACAACATTCCTACGAGCAGTACTTC | CASSVGQHSYEQYF
TRBJ2-3 | TRBV6-6 | - | - | TGTGCCAGCAGTTACTCGACAGGTTCCACAGATACGCAGTATTTT | CASSYSTGSTDTQYF
TRBJ1-5 | TRBV7-2 | TRBD1 | - | TGTGCCAGCAGCTTATCCGGGACAGGTAGCAATCAGCCCCAGCATTTT | CASSLSGTGSNQPQHF
TRBJ1-5 | TRBV19 | TRBD1 | once | TGTGCCAGTGCGACAGGGGGCTTGTGGGATGGCAATCAGCCCCAGCATTTT | CASATGGLWDGNQPQHF
TRBJ2-7 | TRBV5-1 | TRBD1 | - | TGCGCCAGCAGCTGGACAGGGGTTGACTCCTACGAGCAGTACTTC | CASSWTGVDSYEQYF
TRBJ2-5 | TRBV5-1 | - | - | TGCGCCAGCAGCGTTGGAGGGACGGTTCGAAACGTCGAGACCCAGTACTTC | CASSVGGTVRNVETQYF
TRBJ2-5 | TRBV27 | - | - | TGTGCCAGCAGTTTATACGCCCAGGGGGGAACAAGAAAAGAGAAGACCCAGTACTTC | CASSLYAQGGTRKEKTQYF
TRBJ2-7 | TRBV24-1 | TRBD1 | - | TGTGCCACCAGTGCCACGGGACAGAATGTCTACGAGCAGTACTTC | CATSATGQNVYEQYF
TRBJ2-2 | TRBV9 | TRBD2 | few | TGTGCCAGCAGCCCTGGGACTAGCGGCACCGGGGAGCTGTTTTTT | CASSPGTSGTGELFF
TRBJ2-1 | TRBV5-4 | TRBD2 | - | TGTGCCAGCAGGGCGGGGGGACCTTCCTACAATGAGCAGTTCTTC | CASRAGGPSYNEQFF
TRBJ1-2 | TRBV30 | TRBD1 | once | TGTGCCTGGAGTCACACAGGGGTGGGCTATGGCTACACCTTC | CAWSHTGVGYGYTF
TRBJ1-1 | TRBV4-1 | TRBD1 | - | TGCGCCAGCAGCAAGACAGGGCGGACTGAAGCTTTCTTT | CASSKTGRTEAFF
TRBJ1-1 | TRBV10-3 | - | - | TGTGCCATCAGTGAGTCTCGACAGAGTGAAGCTTTCTTT | CAISESRQSEAFF
TRBJ1-2 | TRBV27 | TRBD1 | - | TGTGCCAGCAGTCCCCGAGAGGGGGCCTACTATGGCTACACCTTC | CASSPREGAYYGYTF
TRBJ2-2 | TRBV6-2/TRBV6-3 | TRBD2 | - | TGTGCCAGCAGTCAGCGGGGGGCCCGAGGGGCCGGGGAGCTGTTTTTT | CASSQRGARGAGELFF
TRBJ2-7 | TRBV3-1/TRBV3-2 | - | - | TGTGCCAGCAGCCAAGTAAGGGGATCCCCCTACGAGCAGTACTTC | CASSQVRGSPYEQYF
TRBJ2-5 | TRBV2 | - | once | TGTGCCAGCAGGGGGGACACCCGTTGGGAGGCCCAGTACTTC | CASRGDTRWEAQYF
TRBJ2-1 | TRBV7-2 | TRBD2 | - | TGTGCCAGCAGGCGGACTAGCGGGGGCTACAATGAGCAGTTCTTC | CASRRTSGGYNEQFF
TRBJ2-3 | TRBV5-1 | TRBD1 | - | TGCGCCAGCAGCTTTGCCGGACAGGGGGCTACAGATACGCAGTATTTT | CASSFAGQGATDTQYF
TRBJ1-1 | TRBV3-1/TRBV3-2 | - | - | TGTGCCAGCAGCCAAGTTACGACAGGCCTTAACACTGAAGCTTTCTTT | CASSQVTTGLNTEAFF
TRBJ2-2 | TRBV11-2 | TRBD1 | - | TGTGCCAGCAGCTCACGGGACAGGGCGGTTACCGGGGAGCTGTTTTTT | CASSSRDRAVTGELFF
TRBJ2-3 | TRBV24-1 | - | - | TGTGCCACCAGTGATGGACTAGATACGCAGTATTTT | CATSDGLDTQYF
TRBJ1-6 | TRBV27 | - | - | TGTGCCAGCAGTTTGCAAGGGGGTTATAATTCACCCCTCCACTTT | CASSLQGGYNSPLHF
TRBJ1-4 | TRBV4-2 | - | - | TGTGCCAGCAGCCCTCCCCGGCCGGGGGGCAGCCCTAATGAAAAACTGTTTTTT | CASSPPRPGGSPNEKLFF
TRBJ2-5 | TRBV9 | - | once | TGTGCCAGCAGCGTACTTGGGGGTTTGGTGGAGACCCAGTACTTC | CASSVLGGLVETQYF
TRBJ2-4 | TRBV28 | TRBD1 | - | TGTGCCAGCAGCTCCACCGGGACAGTACCTATAGCCAAAAACATTCAGTACTTC | CASSSTGTVPIAKNIQYF
TRBJ1-2 | TRBV29-1 | - | few | TGCAGCGTTGAATTAACTGGGGGACCTTATGGCTACACCTTC | CSVELTGGPYGYTF
TRBJ2-1 | TRBV3-1/TRBV3-2 | - | - | TGTGCCAGCAGCCTAGGGACTCAAGGGGAGCAGTTCTTC | CASSLGTQGEQFF
TRBJ2-7 | TRBV19 | TRBD1 | - | TGTGCCAGTAGTTCAGGGGACAGGGGTTACGAGCAGTACTTC | CASSSGDRGYEQYF
TRBJ2-3 | TRBV24-1 | - | - | TGTGCCACCAGTGATTTGGACGGCACAGATACGCAGTATTTT | CATSDLDGTDTQYF
TRBJ1-5 | TRBV19 | - | - | TGTGCCAGTAGTCGGGGGGTCTCGGGGAGCAATCAGCCCCAGCATTTT | CASSRGVSGSNQPQHF
TRBJ2-3 | TRBV20-1 | - | - | TGCAGTGCTTTCCCTTTGGATACGCAGTATTTT | CSAFPLDTQYF
TRBJ1-2 | TRBV29-1 | - | once | TGCAGCGAAAGGGGCCCTACTAACTATGGCTACACCTTC | CSERGPTNYGYTF
TRBJ2-6 | TRBV10-3 | - | few | TGTGCCATCAGTGAAGGCAGCAACTCTGGGGCCAACGTCCTGACTTTC | CAISEGSNSGANVLTF
TRBJ1-1 | TRBV2 | - | - | TGTGCCAGCAGCACAGGCTTACTGAACACTGAAGCTTTCTTT | CASSTGLLNTEAFF
TRBJ2-3 | TRBV6-6 | - | - | TGTGCCAGCAGTTACTCGGACAGTCCTAGCACAGATACGCAGTATTTT | CASSYSDSPSTDTQYF
TRBJ1-2 | TRBV5-1 | TRBD1 | - | TGCGCCAGCAGCCCGGGACAGGGGGCGGGGTCTGGCTACACCTTC | CASSPGQGAGSGYTF
TRBJ2-7 | TRBV6-2/TRBV6-3 | TRBD2 | - | TGTGCCAGCAGTTTTGGACTAGCGGGTTACATTACCTACGAGCAGTACTTC | CASSFGLAGYITYEQYF
TRBJ1-1 | TRBV30 | - | - | TGTGCCTGGAGTCGTATTGGAGAAGGAGCTTTCTTT | CAWSRIGEGAFF
TRBJ2-7 | TRBV3-1/TRBV3-2 | - | - | TGTGCCAGCAGTCCCCTTGACAGGCCTTCCTACGAGCAGTACTTC | CASSPLDRPSYEQYF